The clone carrying this T cell receptor (beta chain) was observed a few times. What it recognizes is unknown. These data come from a study of Ad26.COV2.S vaccination and SARS-CoV-2 variants. Whole-study results and caveats: Following vaccination, spike-specific CD8+ and CD4+ T cell responses reportedly exhibited substantial breadth.

Some clones are missing from TCRdb's copy, which holds only in-frame ones; the method was immunoSEQ multiplex PCR. Here the sample spans about 350,000 clones, around 87% being singletons. Stated treatment: some 20 received Ad26.COV2.S at low or high dose, single or two shots; about 5 received placebo; per-sample allocation not given. Repertoires come from day 63 after the first vaccine or placebo injection. The receptor comes from a person aged 18-65 years who received the Ad26.COV2.S COVID-19 vaccine or a placebo. The sequences come from peripheral blood, collected in a trial of Ad26.COV2.S vaccine versus placebo.

The CDR3 bases are TGTGCCAGTAGCCACAGGGCCCTAGGGGGCTACACCTTC. Its protein is CASSHRALGGYTF. The chain links TRBV19 to TRBJ1-2; possibly TRBD1 for D (6 bases). The germline V gene has CDR1 LNHDA and CDR2 SQIVND (reference sequence). V was pared by 6 bases and J by 8 bases, with 16 bases between. The CDR3 has 13 amino acids. Full variable domain (remainder filled in from reference TRBV19 and TRBJ1-2): DGGITQSPKYLFRKEGQNVTLSCEQNLNHDAMYWYRQDPGQGLRLIYYSQIVNDFQKGDIAEGYSVSREKKESFPLTVTSAQKNPTAFYLCASSHRALGGYTFGSGTRLTVV.